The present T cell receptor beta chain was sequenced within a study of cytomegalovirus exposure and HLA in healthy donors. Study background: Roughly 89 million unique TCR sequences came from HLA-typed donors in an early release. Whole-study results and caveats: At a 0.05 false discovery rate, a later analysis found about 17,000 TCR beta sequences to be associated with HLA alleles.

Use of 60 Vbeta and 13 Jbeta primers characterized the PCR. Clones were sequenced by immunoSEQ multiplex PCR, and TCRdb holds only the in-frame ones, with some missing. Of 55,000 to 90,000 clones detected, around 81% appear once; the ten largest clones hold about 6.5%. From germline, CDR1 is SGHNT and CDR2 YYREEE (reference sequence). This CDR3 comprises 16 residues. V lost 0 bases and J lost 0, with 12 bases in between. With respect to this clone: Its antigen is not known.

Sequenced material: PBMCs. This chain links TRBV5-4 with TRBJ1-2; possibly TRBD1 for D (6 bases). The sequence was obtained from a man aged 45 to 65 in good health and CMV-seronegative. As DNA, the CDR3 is TGTGCCAGCAGCTTGGCGGACAGACCAACTAACTATGGCTACACCTTC. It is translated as CASSLADRPTNYGYTF. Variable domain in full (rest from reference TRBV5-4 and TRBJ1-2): ETGVTQSPTHLIKTRGQQVTLRCSSQSGHNTVSWYQQALGQGPQFIFQYYREEENGRGNFPPRFSGLQFPNYSSELNVNALELDDSALYLCASSLADRPTNYGYTFGSGTRLTVV.